The present T cell receptor beta chain was sequenced within a study of T cell repertoires in cytomegalovirus infection. MiXCR was run by TCRdb on the reads, yielding one entry per CDR3 protein. The table includes tens of thousands of distinct CDR3 sequences, around a fifth detected once. The CDR3 is 13 amino acids. The germline gives CDR1 SGHTA, CDR2 FQGTGA. J was trimmed by 5 bases and V by 5 bases; bases with no gene match: 2. This clonotype has more than one count but fewer than ten. Its antigen is as yet unknown. Points from the study as a whole: Ex vivo, HLA-C-restricted CMV-specific TCR beta clonotypes prevailed over the rest of the response.

The TCR sequence derives from a human donor in good health (CMV status not recorded). Some clones in this sample may be carry-over from other donors' samples. The chain links TRBV7-3 to TRBJ2-5, with 10 positions matching TRBD1. The starting material was CD8+ T cells from cultured PBMCs, obtained from culture after CMV antigen stimulation. CDR3 bases: TGTGCCAGCAGCAGGGACAGGGGTGAGACCCAGTACTTC. Its protein product is CASSRDRGETQYF.